This TCR beta chain was found in a study of T cell responses to AZD1222 COVID-19 vaccine. The length of the CDR3 is 14 residues. Trimming took 3 bases from V and 2 from J, leaving 10 bases between them. Germline V gene sequence: CDR1 KGHDR, CDR2 SFDVKD. The method was immunoSEQ multiplex PCR; TCRdb's version includes in-frame clones alone and lacks a portion of them. The table records 140,000 to 150,000 clones, roughly nine tenths of them present only once. V and J are TRBV24-1 and TRBJ2-7; D not certain. The sequences come from peripheral blood, collected 28 days after the second AZD1222 dose. This clonotype originated in an adult who received the AZD1222 COVID-19 vaccine. CDR3 amino acids: CATSDPDGAYEQYF. The CDR3 coding sequence is TGTGCCACCAGTGATCCCGACGGAGCCTACGAGCAGTACTTC.